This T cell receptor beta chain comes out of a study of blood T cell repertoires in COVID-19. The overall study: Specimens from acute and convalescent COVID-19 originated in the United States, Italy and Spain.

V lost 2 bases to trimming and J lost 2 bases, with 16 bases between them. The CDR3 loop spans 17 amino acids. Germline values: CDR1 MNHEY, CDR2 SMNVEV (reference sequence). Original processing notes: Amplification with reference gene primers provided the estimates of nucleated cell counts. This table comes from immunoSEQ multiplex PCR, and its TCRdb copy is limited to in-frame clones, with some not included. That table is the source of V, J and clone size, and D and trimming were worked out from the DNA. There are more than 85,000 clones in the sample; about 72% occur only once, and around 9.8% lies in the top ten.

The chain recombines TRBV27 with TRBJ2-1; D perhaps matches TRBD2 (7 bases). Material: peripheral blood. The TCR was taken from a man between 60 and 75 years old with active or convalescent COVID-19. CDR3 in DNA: TGTGCCAGCAGTTTAAAGGGGGGGGAATGGCCCTACAATGAGCAGTTCTTC. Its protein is CASSLKGGEWPYNEQFF.